A selection of T cell receptor beta chains follows, all from one sample in a study of T cell responses to AZD1222 COVID-19 vaccine. The table came from immunoSEQ multiplex PCR; TCRdb's copy has only in-frame clones and leaves some out. The data hold more than 150,000 clones, with just over 90% observed a single time. The sample in question was peripheral blood, obtained on day 0 of AZD1222 vaccination. These receptors originate from an adult in good health. Both conserved end residues are part of each CDR3. The D gene is left open where the match is weak. The listing skips clone size in some rows; elsewhere it reads once, few, many or a size class.

NA NA TRBJ1-1 TRBV7-3 15 TGTGCCAGCAGCTCAACCGGGGCAACGAACACTGAAGCTTTCTTT CASSSTGATNTEAFF
NA TRBD2 TRBJ2-1 TRBV5-1 17 TGCGCCAGCAGCTTGGGACTAGCGGCTAGCTCCTACAATGAGCAGTTCTTC CASSLGLAASSYNEQFF
NA TRBD2 TRBJ2-3 TRBV7-2 18 TGTGCCAGCAGCATCAAAGCCTGGGCTAGCGGGGGGACGGATACGCAGTATTTT CASSIKAWASGGTDTQYF
NA TRBD2 TRBJ2-7 TRBV7-3 14 TGTGCCAGCAGCCCGGGAGGACCTCCCTACGAGCAGTACTTC CASSPGGPPYEQYF
few NA TRBJ1-3 TRBV5-4 15 TGTGCCAGCAGCATTGGGGGTCCTGGTCGGAACACCATATATTTT CASSIGGPGRNTIYF
NA NA TRBJ1-2 TRBV24-1 14 TGTGCCACCAGTGACCCAACGGGGAACTATGGCTACACCTTC CATSDPTGNYGYTF
NA NA TRBJ2-7 TRBV2 19 TGTGCCAGCAGGGAACCTCCCGGTCGGGGAGCGGGCAACCCCTACGAGCAGTACTTC CASREPPGRGAGNPYEQYF
NA NA TRBJ1-1 TRBV7-8 15 TGTGCCAGCAGCTTAGGTGCCAGACTGAACACTGAAGCTTTCTTT CASSLGARLNTEAFF
NA NA TRBJ2-1 TRBV11-2 15 TGTGCCAGCGCCGGCCCGGGGACAATCATGAATGAGCAGTTCTTC CASAGPGTIMNEQFF
NA NA TRBJ1-6 TRBV5-1 16 TGCGCCAGCAGCTTTGGGGAGAGCTCCTATAATTCACCCCTCCACTTT CASSFGESSYNSPLHF
NA TRBD2 TRBJ2-4 TRBV29-1 13 TGCAGCGTTCGGGGGGAAGCCAAAAACATTCAGTACTTC CSVRGEAKNIQYF
NA NA TRBJ2-3 TRBV6-2/TRBV6-3 12 TGTGCCAGCAGTTACAGAGAGGATACGCAGTATTTT CASSYREDTQYF
NA NA TRBJ2-7 TRBV29-1 16 TGCAGCGTTGAAGACGAGGGCCCAAACAGGGCCTACGAGCAGTACTTC CSVEDEGPNRAYEQYF
NA TRBD1 TRBJ1-1 TRBV7-9 13 TGTGCCAGCAGCGGGACAGGTCTCACTGAAGCTTTCTTT CASSGTGLTEAFF
NA NA TRBJ2-7 TRBV15 15 TGTGCCACCAGCAGAGGCCCGGCGGATAGGGGCGAGCAGTACTTC CATSRGPADRGEQYF
NA NA TRBJ2-7 TRBV5-1 14 TGCGCCAGCAGCTTATCAGGGGATGTCTACGAGCAGTACTTC CASSLSGDVYEQYF
NA NA TRBJ2-7 TRBV2 16 TGTGCCAGCAGTAGAAGCCAACAGTCCTTGGCCTACGAGCAGTACTTC CASSRSQQSLAYEQYF
NA TRBD1 TRBJ1-5 TRBV6-2/TRBV6-3 15 TGTGCCAGCAGTTCCTTCGACAGGGCCAATCAGCCCCAGCATTTT CASSSFDRANQPQHF
NA NA TRBJ2-7 TRBV5-6 15 TGTGCCAGCAGCCTAGGACAGTCTCCTACCTACGAGCAGTACTTC CASSLGQSPTYEQYF
NA NA TRBJ2-3 TRBV10-3 16 TGTGCCATCAGTGACCGAGGTGGGGAGAGGACAGATACGCAGTATTTT CAISDRGGERTDTQYF
NA NA TRBJ1-5 TRBV10-3 13 TGTGCCATCAGTGTCGGGACCCTTCAGCCCCAGCATTTT CAISVGTLQPQHF
NA NA TRBJ1-2 TRBV29-1 11 TGCAGCGTTGTAACGGCCTATGGCTACACCTTC CSVVTAYGYTF
once NA TRBJ2-1 TRBV24-1 13 TGTGCCACCAGCCCGCACCCAGGACCCCGGAGGTTCTTC CATSPHPGPRRFF
NA NA TRBJ1-2 TRBV20-1 11 TGCAGTGCTGGGGGGGTCGGTGGCTACACCTTC CSAGGVGGYTF